The 9 T cell receptor beta chains in this list originate from one sample, sequenced in a study of blood T cell repertoires in COVID-19. TCRdb's table, derived via immunoSEQ multiplex PCR, lists solely in-frame clones and lacks some. The table lists 200,000 or so clones, 75% to 85% of them singletons. Sequencing was carried out using peripheral blood. These receptors were obtained from a human donor in a cohort sampled during active COVID-19.

The chain recombines TRBV7-2 with TRBJ1-4; D uncertain. The V gene's germline CDR1 is SGHTA and CDR2 FQGNSA. Trimming removed 6 bases from V and 0 bases from J, with 11 bases in between. The CDR3 covers 15 residues. CDR3 DNA sequence: TGTGCCAGCAGGCCCTTGGGAGCAACTAATGAAAAACTGTTTTTT. Its translation is CASRPLGATNEKLFF.

The V gene is TRBV27, the J gene TRBJ2-1; 9 bases match TRBD2. Trimming cost V 7 bases and J 4 bases; bases outside gene matches: 8. The CDR3 totals 15 residues. Germline loops: CDR1 MNHEY, CDR2 SMNVEV (reference sequence). The CDR3 loop is CASKISGRSYNEQFF. CDR3 DNA: TGTGCCAGCAAGATTAGCGGGAGATCGTACAATGAGCAGTTCTTC.

This clone was recorded many times. The chain couples TRBV19 to TRBJ1-1; D gene ambiguous. CDR1 and CDR2 (germline): LNHDA, SQIVND (reference sequence). CDR3 length: 16 amino acids. Deletions cut 3 bases from V and 1 base from J, with 15 bases between. The CDR3 DNA sequence: TGTGCCAGTAGTATCGCCGGGATATACGGGAACACTGAAGCTTTCTTT. This encodes CASSIAGIYGNTEAFF.

The chain couples TRBV14 to TRBJ2-3; D unresolved. Trimming cost V 0 bases and J 6 bases, with 13 bases left between them. The CDR3 totals 15 residues. Germline loops: CDR1 SGHDN, CDR2 FVKESK. The DNA for the CDR3 is TGTGCCAGCAGCCAAGATCTAAGGAGCCGGGATACGCAGTATTTT. This encodes CASSQDLRSRDTQYF. Complete variable domain (other parts from reference TRBV14 and TRBJ2-3): EAGVTQFPSHSVIEKGQTVTLRCDPISGHDNLYWYRRVMGKEIKFLLHFVKESKQDESGMPNNRFLAERTGGTYSTLKVQPAELEDSGVYFCASSQDLRSRDTQYFGPGTRLTVL.

This clone was observed a handful of times. V is TRBV7-2 and J is TRBJ2-5, with 11 bases fitting TRBD2. The CDR3 extends over 17 amino acids. CDR1 and CDR2 from the germline V gene are SGHTA and FQGNSA. J gave up 4 bases and V 7 bases, and 14 bases lay outside the gene matches. The CDR3, as DNA: TGTGCCAGCATCCAAACCCCGGGGCTAGCGGGAGGAGAGACCCAGTACTTC. Its protein is CASIQTPGLAGGETQYF.

The V gene is TRBV28, the J gene TRBJ1-2, with D possibly matching TRBD1 (6 bases). The CDR3 has 16 amino acids. V was trimmed by 5 bases and J by 4 bases, leaving 20 bases between them. Germline CDR1 and CDR2: MDHEN and SYDVKM. The CDR3: CASSPRSGGAFYGYTF. The CDR3 coding sequence is TGTGCCAGCAGTCCCAGGTCGGGGGGCGCTTTCTATGGCTACACCTTC.

This chain uses TRBV18 with TRBJ2-3, with 8 bases identical to TRBD1. Germline V lookup: CDR1 KGHSH, CDR2 LQKENI. This CDR3 is 17 amino acids long. Germline trimming cut 3 bases from V and 1 base from J; bases unmatched to any gene: 9. The CDR3 sequence is CASSPIRQGTGTDTQYF. CDR3 coding DNA: TGTGCCAGCTCACCTATTCGACAGGGGACGGGCACAGATACGCAGTATTTT.

The genes are TRBV30 and TRBJ2-7; 9 bases are a match to TRBD1. The CDR3 has 14 amino acids. V dropped 1 base and J dropped 3; count of bases not matched to a gene: 4. Germline CDR1 is GTSNPN and CDR2 is SVGIG (reference sequence). The CDR3, as DNA: TGTGCCTGGAGTGCGGACAGGGGCCTCTACGAGCAGTACTTC. This codes for CAWSADRGLYEQYF.

The chain has TRBV28 and TRBJ1-5; 9 bases line up with TRBD1. The CDR3 extends over 16 amino acids. Germline trimming cut 3 bases from V and 1 base from J; bases unmatched to any gene: 4. Germline CDR1 is MDHEN and CDR2 is SYDVKM. DNA for the CDR3: TGTGCCAGCAGTTTGACAGGGGGGTTGAGCAATCAGCCCCAGCATTTT. Residues: CASSLTGGLSNQPQHF.